Shown below are 23 T cell receptor beta chains from a single sample sequenced in a study of tumor-infiltrating lymphocytes in primary liver carcinoma. The approximately 20-31 mg bulk tissue piece was not sorted before simultaneous RNA and DNA extraction. The template, 450 to 650 ng total RNA, yielded TCR beta cDNA made with a constant-region primer. Construction of TCR beta libraries relied on three successive nested multiplex PCR rounds employing slightly modified ARM-PCR. TRBV1-TRBV30 forward primers paired with a C-beta reverse primer were used in the first two PCR rounds, which ran roughly 9 cycles each. Using its own MiXCR run on the multiplex PCR reads, TCRdb lists one record per CDR3 protein. The repertoire holds 70,000 to 95,000 distinct CDR3 sequences, 60% to 80% seen once, with approximately 30% in the top ten. Sequenced input: liver tumor tissue from sampling region 4. Noted subset: tumor region T4, right-lateral pole. These receptors all come from a middle-aged man with primary liver carcinoma and hepatitis B virus infection.

Details on this clonotype: Lacking the conserved final phenylalanine or tryptophan, this CDR3 likely reflects a read error. V gene TRBV11-2 combines with J gene TRBJ2-4; possibly TRBD1 or TRBD2 for D (5 bases each). The CDR3 extends over 16 amino acids. CDR1 is SGHAT, CDR2 FQNNGV, per germline. The CDR3, as DNA: TGTGCCAGCAGCTTAGATTTGGGGCTAGCCAAAAACAATCAGTACCTC. It yields the protein CASSLDLGLAKNNQYL.

Remarks on this clonotype: A read error is likely, as this CDR3 ends without the conserved phenylalanine or tryptophan. The CDR3 here is CASSLDRLSGNTIYS. CDR3 in DNA: TGTGCCAGCAGTTTAGATAGACTCTCTGGAAACACCATATATTCT. This rearrangement joins TRBV6-5 to TRBJ1-3; D is undetermined. Germline V gene sequence: CDR1 MNHEY, CDR2 SVGAGI. V was pared by 4 bases and J by 0 bases, with 10 bases between. The CDR3 extends over 15 amino acids.

As concerns this clonotype: A much larger clone lies a single base off, so this may be a read error. The V gene is TRBV5-1, the J gene TRBJ2-7, with 7 bases that match TRBD2. Germline V CDR1 and CDR2: SGHRS, YFSETQ. The V gene end was trimmed by 6 bases and the J gene end by 5 bases; junction bases not matched to a gene: 5. CDR3 size: 12 residues. The CDR3 DNA sequence: TGCGCCAGCAACTGGGCGGGGGACGAGCAGTACTTC. It encodes CASNWAGDEQYF.

The count of this clonotype is one. The chain uses TRBV12-3 or TRBV12-4 and TRBJ2-1, with D possibly matching TRBD2 (6 bases). Between the trimmed V and J ends, which lost 5 bases and 8 bases, there was a span of 22 bases. This CDR3 has 16 amino acids. DNA of the CDR3: TGTGCCAGCAGTCCCCAGGCGTGGGGGTCGGGGGATGAGCAGTTCTTC. Translation: CASSPQAWGSGDEQFF.

This clonotype was detected only once. The junction shows a germline mismatch at one end, possibly a read error. V usage is TRBV12-3 or TRBV12-4 and J usage is TRBJ1-1, with D tentatively TRBD1 (5 bases). The CDR3 extends over 12 amino acids. CDR3 sequence reads: CANSAGSTEVFF. In nucleotides, the CDR3 is TGTGCCAACAGCGCAGGGAGCACTGAAGTTTTCTTT.

Turning to this clonotype: This may arise from a read error, as a much more abundant clone is one base away. This chain uses TRBV7-9 with TRBJ2-5, with 8 bases matching TRBD2. This CDR3 comprises 14 residues. Germline CDR1 SEHNR, CDR2 FQNEAQ (reference sequence). The CDR3 loop reads CASSVAGIQETQYF. Here the CDR3 DNA reads TGTGCCAGCAGCGTAGCGGGAATTCAAGAGACCCAGTACTTC.

The CDR3 bases are TGTGCCAGCAGCAGCAACTACAATGAGCAGTTCTTC. Residues: CASSSNYNEQFF. J is TRBJ2-1 and V is TRBV14; D not certain. Germline V gene lookup returns CDR1 SGHDN and CDR2 FVKESK. Trimming pared 5 bases from V and 3 bases from J, leaving 5 bases between. The CDR3 has 12 amino acids.

The rearrangement uses TRBV11-2 and TRBJ1-2; D is possibly TRBD1 (6 bases). Trimming removed 6 bases from V and 7 bases from J, with 18 bases in between. Germline CDR1 and CDR2: SGHAT and FQNNGV. The CDR3 spans 14 residues. The CDR3 DNA reads TGTGCCAGCAGGGAGGGGGACACCACCTGTGGCTACACCTTC. This codes for CASREGDTTCGYTF. The full variable domain, its missing parts supplied by reference TRBV11-2 and TRBJ1-2, is EAGVAQSPRYKIIEKRQSVAFWCNPISGHATLYWYQQILGQGPKLLIQFQNNGVVDDSQLPKDRFSAERLKGVDSTLKIQPAKLEDSAVYLCASREGDTTCGYTFGSGTRLTVV.

This rearrangement joins TRBV7-2 to TRBJ2-5; TRBD2 aligns across 12 bases. The length of the CDR3 is 17 residues. Germline values: CDR1 SGHTA, CDR2 FQGNSA. Trimming removed 0 bases from V and 5 bases from J; junction bases left unmatched: 7. CDR3 region: CASSLASSGRAGETQYF. The CDR3 coding sequence is TGTGCCAGCAGCTTAGCGTCTAGCGGGAGGGCCGGGGAGACCCAGTACTTC.

A word on this clonotype: This may come from a read error, since a much larger clone is one base off. The rearrangement joins TRBV28 to TRBJ1-5; weak D call: TRBD1 (6 bases). Germline V gene lookup returns CDR1 MDHEN and CDR2 SYDVKM. The length of the CDR3 is 15 residues. This CDR3 is CASSFRGGGNQSQHF. For the CDR3, the DNA is TGTGCCAGCAGTTTCAGGGGTGGGGGCAATCAGTCCCAGCATTTT.

About this clonotype itself: Mismatch with germline at one junction end may stem from a read error. The V call is TRBV13, the J call TRBJ1-4; D is uncertain. From germline, CDR1 is PRHDT and CDR2 FYEKMQ (reference sequence). The CDR3 contains 13 residues. This CDR3 is CTSNLRSAEKLFF. CDR3 in DNA: TGTACCAGCAACTTAAGGAGCGCGGAAAAACTGTTTTTT. The full variable domain, in which reference TRBV13 and TRBJ1-4 provide the parts outside the CDR3, is AAGVIQSPRHLIKEKRETATLKCYPIPRHDTVYWYQQGPGQDPQFLISFYEKMQSDKGSIPDRFSAQQFSDYHSELNMSSLELGDSALYFCTSNLRSAEKLFFGSGTQLSVL.

Worth noting for this clonotype: The germline gene is not matched at one end of the junction; a read error may be the cause. The chain has TRBV11-2 and TRBJ2-7; no definite D call. There are 12 residues in the CDR3. CDR1 and CDR2 from the germline V gene are SGHAT and FQNNGV. CDR3 region: CVSSLSGYEQYF. The CDR3 nucleotides are TGTGTCAGCAGCCTATCAGGCTACGAGCAGTACTTC.

For this clonotype: A much larger clone lies one base from this, so it may be a read error. The chain uses TRBV28 and TRBJ2-5; the D is unclear. This CDR3 is built from 14 residues. With 5 bases removed from V and 0 bases from J, the gap between germline ends came to 10 bases. Germline CDR1 is MDHEN and CDR2 is SYDVKM. Here the CDR3 reads CASSETVYQETQYF. As DNA, the CDR3 is TGTGCCAGCAGTGAGACTGTGTACCAAGAGACCCAGTACTTC.

In this sample, this clonotype turned up a few times. This chain joins TRBV4-1 and TRBJ2-6; D not resolved. V lost 2 bases and J 0 bases, leaving 11 bases between the germline ends. Germline V gene data show CDR1 as MGHRA and CDR2 as YSYEKL. This CDR3 has 17 residues. The CDR3 here is CASSQPPRSSGANVLTF. The CDR3 nucleotides read TGCGCCAGCAGCCAACCCCCCCGCTCCTCTGGGGCCAACGTCCTGACTTTC.

Turning to this clonotype: At one of its ends the junction is not consistent with the germline gene, which may arise from a read error. The V and J genes are TRBV11-2 and TRBJ2-7, with D unclear. Germline V lookup: CDR1 SGHAT, CDR2 FQNNGV. This CDR3 has 14 amino acids. For the CDR3, the DNA is TGTGCCAACAGCTTAGGTAGGAGCTCCTTCGAGCAGTACTTC. Translated, it gives CANSLGRSSFEQYF.

In the case of this clonotype: Without the conserved terminal phenylalanine or tryptophan, this CDR3 likely stems from a read error. The DNA is omitted, as the CDR3 cannot be located on it reliably, and the CDR3 follows TCRdb's listing. The chain links TRBV29-1 to TRBJ2-7; the table's D gene call, TRBD1, was not cross checked with the DNA. Both ends counted, the CDR3 spans 13 residues. Per the germline V gene, CDR1 is SQVTM and CDR2 is ANQGSEA. CDR3: CSVPRTGGYEQYL.

This clonotype turned up a few times. The junction does not match germline at one end; this may be a read error. The rearrangement joins TRBV11-3 to TRBJ2-1; 8 bases fit TRBD1. This CDR3 is 14 amino acids long. The germline gives CDR1 SGHNT, CDR2 YENEEA. The CDR3 spells CASNLSGGPNEQCF. The DNA of the CDR3 is TGTGCCAGCAACTTATCAGGGGGCCCCAATGAGCAGTGCTTC.

To note about this clonotype: This is likely a read error, given that the CDR3 carries no conserved phenylalanine or tryptophan at its end. The rearrangement links TRBV7-8 to TRBJ1-5; possible D gene TRBD1, 5 bases. Germline values: CDR1 SGHVS, CDR2 FQNEAQ. Trimming removed 7 bases from V and 4 bases from J, with 11 bases in between. This CDR3 is built from 13 residues. CDR3 coding DNA: TGTGCCAGCAAGATGGGACTGAATCAGCCCCAGCATCTT. This codes for CASKMGLNQPQHL.

Note on this clonotype: A read error is likely, as this CDR3 ends without the conserved phenylalanine or tryptophan. The limits of the CDR3 on the DNA are not certain, so only TCRdb's listed CDR3 is given. The rearrangement uses TRBV11-2 and TRBJ2-5; the table calls TRBD1, which could not be checked here. Ends included, the CDR3 has 16 residues. Germline CDR1 and CDR2: SGHAT and FQNNGV. The CDR3 reads CASRSRDSAHPETHYL.

Ten or more counts support this clonotype. The CDR3 DNA reads TGTGCCTGGGATGGCGGAAATGAGCAGTTCTTC. As protein: CAWDGGNEQFF. The J gene is TRBJ2-1, the V gene TRBV30; the D is unclear. V lost 5 bases, J lost 7 bases, and 9 bases lay in between. The CDR3 contains 11 residues. CDR1 and CDR2 (germline): GTSNPN, SVGIG (reference sequence).

Note on this clonotype: A junction end diverges from the germline sequence, so it may reflect a read error. This chain uses TRBV5-5 with TRBJ1-1, with D perhaps TRBD1 (5 bases). The CDR3 runs 15 residues. The germline gives CDR1 SGHKS, CDR2 YYEKEE (reference sequence). In DNA form, the CDR3 reads TGTGCCAGCGGCTTGGGGGAGGTAGATCACACTGAAGCTTTCTTT. This codes for CASGLGEVDHTEAFF.

A word on this clonotype: The junction departs from germline at one end; a sequencing error may be responsible. CDR3 bases: TGTGCCAGCAGCTTGACGACAGGGGAAACAGATACGCAGTATTTT. The encoded protein is CASSLTTGETDTQYF. The rearrangement links TRBV5-1 to TRBJ2-3, with 8 bases lining up with TRBD1. The CDR3 runs 15 residues. Looked up from germline, CDR1 is SGHRS and CDR2 is YFSETQ. Together with reference TRBV5-1 and TRBJ2-3, the CDR3 gives the full variable domain: KAGVTQTPRYLIKTRGQQVTLSCSPISGHRSVSWYQQTPGQGLQFLFEYFSETQRNKGNFPGRFSGRQFSNSRSEMNVSTLELGDSALYLCASSLTTGETDTQYFGPGTRLTVL.

By share, this clonotype ranks as medium-sized (0.01 to 0.1%). This rearrangement joins TRBV11-2 to TRBJ2-3; D gene unclear. The germline V gene encodes CDR1 SGHAT and CDR2 FQNNGV. The V gene lost 1 base and the J gene lost 0 bases, with 11 bases spanning the gap. The CDR3 totals 16 residues. CDR3 protein: CASSLGSDSSTDTQYF. CDR3 DNA: TGTGCCAGCAGCTTAGGGTCGGATTCTAGCACAGATACGCAGTATTTT.